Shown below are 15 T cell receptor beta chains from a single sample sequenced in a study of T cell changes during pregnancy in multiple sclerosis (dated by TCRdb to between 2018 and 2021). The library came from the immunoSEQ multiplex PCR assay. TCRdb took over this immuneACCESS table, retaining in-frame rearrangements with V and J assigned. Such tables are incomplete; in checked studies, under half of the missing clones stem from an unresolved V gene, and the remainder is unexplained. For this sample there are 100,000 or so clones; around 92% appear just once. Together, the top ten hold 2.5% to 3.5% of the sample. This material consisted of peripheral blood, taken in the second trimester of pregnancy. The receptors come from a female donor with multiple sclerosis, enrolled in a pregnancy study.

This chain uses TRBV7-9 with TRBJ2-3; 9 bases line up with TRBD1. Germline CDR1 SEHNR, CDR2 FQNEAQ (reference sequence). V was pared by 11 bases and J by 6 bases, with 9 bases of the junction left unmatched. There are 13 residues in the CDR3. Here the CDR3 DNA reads TGTGCCTGCGATGGGACAGGGCACGATACGCAGTATTTT. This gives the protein CACDGTGHDTQYF.

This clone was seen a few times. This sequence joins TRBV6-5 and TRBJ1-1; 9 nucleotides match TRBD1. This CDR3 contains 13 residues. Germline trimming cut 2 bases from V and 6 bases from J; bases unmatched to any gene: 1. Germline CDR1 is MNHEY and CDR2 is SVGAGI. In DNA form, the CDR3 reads TGTGCCAGCAGTTACGGGACAGGGTCTGAAGCTTTCTTT. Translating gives CASSYGTGSEAFF.

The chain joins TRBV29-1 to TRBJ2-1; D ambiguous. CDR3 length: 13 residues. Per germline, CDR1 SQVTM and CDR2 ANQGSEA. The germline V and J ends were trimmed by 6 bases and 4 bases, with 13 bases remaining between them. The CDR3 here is CSVRSVLYNEQFF. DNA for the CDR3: TGCAGCGTAAGGAGCGTCTTGTACAATGAGCAGTTCTTC.

This CDR3 reads CASSQRRGGRGANVLTF. The CDR3 DNA sequence: TGTGCCAGCAGTCAACGCCGGGGGGGGCGAGGGGCCAACGTCCTGACTTTC. The J gene is TRBJ2-6, the V gene TRBV28; 8 nucleotides match TRBD2. This CDR3 region has 17 residues. The V gene's germline CDR1 is MDHEN and CDR2 SYDVKM. The V and J ends lost 5 bases and 4 bases, in that order; junction bases with no gene match: 10.

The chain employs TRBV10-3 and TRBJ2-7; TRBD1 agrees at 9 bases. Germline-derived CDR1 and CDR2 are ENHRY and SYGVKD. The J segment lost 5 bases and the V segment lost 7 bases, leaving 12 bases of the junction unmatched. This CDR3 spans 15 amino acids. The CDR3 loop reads CAITGTGKGVDEQYF. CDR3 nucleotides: TGTGCCATCACGGGGACAGGGAAAGGGGTGGACGAGCAGTACTTC.

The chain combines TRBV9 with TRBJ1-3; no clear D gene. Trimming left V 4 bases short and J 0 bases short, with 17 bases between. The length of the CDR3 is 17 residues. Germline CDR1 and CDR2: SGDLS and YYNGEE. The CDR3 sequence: CASSLRTVAGSGNTIYF. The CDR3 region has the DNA TGTGCCAGCAGCCTCAGGACCGTGGCGGGCTCTGGAAACACCATATATTTT.

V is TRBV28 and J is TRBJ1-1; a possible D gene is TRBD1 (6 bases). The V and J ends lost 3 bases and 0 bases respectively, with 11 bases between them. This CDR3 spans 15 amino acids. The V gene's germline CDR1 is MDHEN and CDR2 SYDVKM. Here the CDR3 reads CASSFSRGLNTEAFF. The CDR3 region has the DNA TGTGCCAGCAGTTTTTCCAGGGGTTTGAACACTGAAGCTTTCTTT. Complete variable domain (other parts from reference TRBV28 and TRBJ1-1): DVKVTQSSRYLVKRTGEKVFLECVQDMDHENMFWYRQDPGLGLRLIYFSYDVKMKEKGDIPEGYSVSREKKERFSLILESASTNQTSMYLCASSFSRGLNTEAFFGQGTRLTVV.

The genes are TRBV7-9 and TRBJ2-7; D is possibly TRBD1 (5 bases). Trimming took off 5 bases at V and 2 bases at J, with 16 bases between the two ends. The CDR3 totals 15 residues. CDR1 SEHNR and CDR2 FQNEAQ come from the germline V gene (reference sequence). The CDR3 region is CASSGPTGSTYEQYF. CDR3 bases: TGTGCCAGCAGCGGACCTACAGGATCCACCTACGAGCAGTACTTC.

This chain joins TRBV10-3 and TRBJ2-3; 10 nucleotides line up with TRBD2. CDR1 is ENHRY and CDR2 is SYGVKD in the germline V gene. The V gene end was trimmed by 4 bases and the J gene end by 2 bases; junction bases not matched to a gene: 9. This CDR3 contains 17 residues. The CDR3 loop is CAISGAGTSEYTDTQYF. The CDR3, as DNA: TGTGCCATCAGTGGGGCCGGGACTAGCGAGTACACAGATACGCAGTATTTT.

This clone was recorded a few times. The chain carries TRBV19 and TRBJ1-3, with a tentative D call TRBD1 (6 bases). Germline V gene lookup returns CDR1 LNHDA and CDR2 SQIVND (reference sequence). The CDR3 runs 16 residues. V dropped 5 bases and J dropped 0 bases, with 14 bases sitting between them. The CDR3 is CASSDRTATSGNTIYF. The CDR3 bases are TGTGCCAGTAGTGACAGGACTGCCACCTCTGGAAACACCATATATTTT.

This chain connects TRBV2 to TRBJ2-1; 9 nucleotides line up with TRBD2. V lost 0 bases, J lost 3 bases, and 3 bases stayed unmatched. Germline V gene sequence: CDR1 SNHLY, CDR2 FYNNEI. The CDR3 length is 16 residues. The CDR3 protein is CASSEATSGFYNEQFF. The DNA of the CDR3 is TGTGCCAGCAGTGAAGCGACTAGCGGATTCTACAATGAGCAGTTCTTC.

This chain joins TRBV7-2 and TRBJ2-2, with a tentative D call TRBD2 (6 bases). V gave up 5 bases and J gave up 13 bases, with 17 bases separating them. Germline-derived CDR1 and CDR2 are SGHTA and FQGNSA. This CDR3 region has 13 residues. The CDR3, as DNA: TGTGCCAGCAGCCCACCGGGGGTCGGCGGGCTGTTTTTT. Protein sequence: CASSPPGVGGLFF.

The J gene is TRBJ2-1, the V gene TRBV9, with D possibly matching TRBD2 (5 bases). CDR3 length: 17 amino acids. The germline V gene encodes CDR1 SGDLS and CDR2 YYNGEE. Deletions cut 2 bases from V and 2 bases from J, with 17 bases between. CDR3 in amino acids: CASSVLPSGATYNEQFF. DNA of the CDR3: TGTGCCAGCAGCGTTCTACCGAGCGGAGCAACCTACAATGAGCAGTTCTTC.

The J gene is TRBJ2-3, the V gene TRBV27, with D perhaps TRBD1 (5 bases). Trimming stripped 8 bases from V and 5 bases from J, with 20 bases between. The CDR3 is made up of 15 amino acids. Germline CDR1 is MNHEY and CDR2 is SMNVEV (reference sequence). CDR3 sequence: CASALGQGLLDTQYF. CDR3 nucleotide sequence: TGTGCCAGCGCCCTTGGCCAGGGCCTGTTAGATACGCAGTATTTT.

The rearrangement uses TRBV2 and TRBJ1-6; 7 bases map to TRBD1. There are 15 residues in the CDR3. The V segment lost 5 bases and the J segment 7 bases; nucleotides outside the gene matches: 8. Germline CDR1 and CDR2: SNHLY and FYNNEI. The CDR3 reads CASSTPTGLNSPLHF. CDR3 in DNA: TGTGCCAGCAGTACACCGACAGGGCTGAATTCACCCCTCCACTTT.